Listed below are T cell receptor beta chains from one sample, sequenced in a study of OX40 agonist ivuxolimab in advanced cancers. Sequencing was performed with immunoSEQ multiplex PCR; in TCRdb, only in-frame clones are kept and a portion is missing. The sample consists of about 15,000 clones, approximately 93% of them appearing once. The source material was CD4+ or CD8+ T cells sorted from blood, sampled in a trial of the OX40 agonist ivuxolimab. Receptor source: an adult with an advanced solid tumor such as melanoma, head and neck, liver or kidney cancer. Each CDR3 is given with its conserved first and last residue. Fields, in order: J gene, V gene, clone size, D gene, CDR3 DNA, CDR3 protein. The D gene is left open where the match is weak. The listing skips clone size in some rows; elsewhere it reads once, few, many or a size class.

J gene: TRBJ1-1
V gene: TRBV19
clone size: -
D gene: -
CDR3 DNA: TGTGCCAGTAGTACACCCCCATGGGAGGAGCCACTTATGAACACTGAAGCTTTCTTT
CDR3 protein: CASSTPPWEEPLMNTEAFF

J gene: TRBJ1-1
V gene: TRBV28
clone size: -
D gene: -
CDR3 DNA: TGTGCCAGCATACCGGACAATCGGCCTGAAGCTTTCTTT
CDR3 protein: CASIPDNRPEAFF

J gene: TRBJ2-7
V gene: TRBV27
clone size: -
D gene: -
CDR3 DNA: TGTGCCAGCAGTCTTGGGTCCGAGCAGTACTTC
CDR3 protein: CASSLGSEQYF

J gene: TRBJ2-3
V gene: TRBV13
clone size: -
D gene: -
CDR3 DNA: TGTGCCAGCAGCTACCCCCTAGGGGGAGATACGCAGTATTTT
CDR3 protein: CASSYPLGGDTQYF

J gene: TRBJ2-1
V gene: TRBV27
clone size: -
D gene: TRBD2
CDR3 DNA: TGTGCCAGCAGTCTTAGCGGGGGGCCTTACAATGAGCAGTTCTTC
CDR3 protein: CASSLSGGPYNEQFF

J gene: TRBJ1-6
V gene: TRBV11-3
clone size: -
D gene: -
CDR3 DNA: TGTGCCAGCAGCTTTCCTCTGACGGAGAGCTCCTATAATTCACCCCTCCACTTT
CDR3 protein: CASSFPLTESSYNSPLHF

J gene: TRBJ2-5
V gene: TRBV15
clone size: once
D gene: -
CDR3 DNA: TGTGCCACCAGCAGAGAGAACCGACAGGAGACCCAGTACTTC
CDR3 protein: CATSRENRQETQYF

J gene: TRBJ2-1
V gene: TRBV15
clone size: once
D gene: TRBD2
CDR3 DNA: TGTGCCACCAGAGTGGGGACGAGTGGCGGGAGCATCAATGAGCAGTTCTTC
CDR3 protein: CATRVGTSGGSINEQFF

J gene: TRBJ1-1
V gene: TRBV30
clone size: -
D gene: -
CDR3 DNA: TGTGCCTGGAGAAAGAGGAACACTGAAGCTTTCTTT
CDR3 protein: CAWRKRNTEAFF

J gene: TRBJ2-5
V gene: TRBV28
clone size: -
D gene: -
CDR3 DNA: TGTGCCAGCAGCCCCCCGGCCCAAGAGACCCAGTACTTC
CDR3 protein: CASSPPAQETQYF

J gene: TRBJ2-7
V gene: TRBV5-4
clone size: -
D gene: TRBD1
CDR3 DNA: TGTGCCAGCAGCTCGACAGGGGGTAATTACGAGCAGTACTTC
CDR3 protein: CASSSTGGNYEQYF

J gene: TRBJ1-6
V gene: TRBV7-9
clone size: -
D gene: -
CDR3 DNA: TGTGCCAGCAGCTTACTGGGGGCACCCCTCCACTTT
CDR3 protein: CASSLLGAPLHF

J gene: TRBJ2-1
V gene: TRBV4-2
clone size: -
D gene: -
CDR3 DNA: TGTGCCAGCAGCACCGGAGGGGGGCCTGCAGGGGAGCAGTTCTTC
CDR3 protein: CASSTGGGPAGEQFF

J gene: TRBJ2-1
V gene: TRBV2
clone size: -
D gene: -
CDR3 DNA: TGTGCCAGAACCCAGGGGTATCACAATGAGCAGTTCTTC
CDR3 protein: CARTQGYHNEQFF

J gene: TRBJ2-5
V gene: TRBV7-6
clone size: once
D gene: TRBD2
CDR3 DNA: TGTGCCAGCAGCTTAGGTCCTAGCGGGAGGGCAGAGACCCAGTACTTC
CDR3 protein: CASSLGPSGRAETQYF

J gene: TRBJ2-1
V gene: TRBV6-4
clone size: once
D gene: -
CDR3 DNA: TGTGCCAGCAGTGCCTTGAGCGGAGACTCCTACAATGAGCAGTTCTTC
CDR3 protein: CASSALSGDSYNEQFF

J gene: TRBJ2-2
V gene: TRBV28
clone size: -
D gene: -
CDR3 DNA: TGTGCCAGCAGTTCTTACCCCGGGACTCCGGTCGACGCCGGGGAGCTGTTTTTT
CDR3 protein: CASSSYPGTPVDAGELFF